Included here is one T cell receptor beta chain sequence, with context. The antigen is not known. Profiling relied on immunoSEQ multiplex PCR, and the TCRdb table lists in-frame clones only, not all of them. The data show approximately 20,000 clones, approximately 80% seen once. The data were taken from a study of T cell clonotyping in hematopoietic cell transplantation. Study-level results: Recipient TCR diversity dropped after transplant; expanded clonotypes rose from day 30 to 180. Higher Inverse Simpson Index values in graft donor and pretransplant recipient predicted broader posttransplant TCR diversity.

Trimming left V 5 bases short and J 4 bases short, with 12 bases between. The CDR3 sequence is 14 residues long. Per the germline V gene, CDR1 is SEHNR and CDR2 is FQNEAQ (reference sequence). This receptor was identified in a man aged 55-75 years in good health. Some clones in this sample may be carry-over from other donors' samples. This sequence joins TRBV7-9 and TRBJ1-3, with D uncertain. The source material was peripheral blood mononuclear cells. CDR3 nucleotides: TGTGCCAGCAGCCCCCGGAACTTGGGAAACACCATATATTTT. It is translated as CASSPRNLGNTIYF.